The rows below give T cell receptor beta chains drawn from one sample of a study of T cells in Graves' hyperthyroidism and ophthalmopathy. TCRdb re-called the multiplex PCR reads through MiXCR, storing one row per CDR3 protein. The table has about 350,000 distinct CDR3 sequences, roughly 13% seen once. The sequenced sample consisted of blood. Every receptor here comes from a woman aged 25 to 39 with Graves' hyperthyroidism. CDR3s include the opening cysteine and the closing phenylalanine or tryptophan. D genes are given only for firm matches. Expanded clones are given a class, and other clones once, few, many or no size at all.

V gene: TRBV7-9; J gene: TRBJ2-5; D gene: .; clone size: many; CDR3 DNA: TGTGCCAGCAGCTGGAGACAGGCACAAGAGACCCAGTACTTC; CDR3 protein: CASSWRQAQETQYF
V gene: TRBV12-3/TRBV12-4; J gene: TRBJ1-1; D gene: .; clone size: many; CDR3 DNA: TGTGCCAGCAGTTTCGGGAGGGCCTTGAACACTGAAGCTTTCTTT; CDR3 protein: CASSFGRALNTEAFF
V gene: TRBV7-9; J gene: TRBJ2-7; D gene: .; clone size: many; CDR3 DNA: TGTGCCAGCAGCATAAGGGGGGAGGGCCTATACGAGCAGTACTTC; CDR3 protein: CASSIRGEGLYEQYF
V gene: TRBV7-2; J gene: TRBJ2-7; D gene: TRBD1; clone size: .; CDR3 DNA: TGTGTCAGCAGCTTAGGGGGCAAGAACTACGAGCAGTACTTC; CDR3 protein: CVSSLGGKNYEQYF
V gene: TRBV28; J gene: TRBJ2-3; D gene: .; clone size: many; CDR3 DNA: TGTGCCAGCAGTCCATCCAGGCTTTTCCGGGGCCCAGATACGCAGTATTTT; CDR3 protein: CASSPSRLFRGPDTQYF
V gene: TRBV7-3; J gene: TRBJ2-1; D gene: .; clone size: once; CDR3 DNA: TGTGCCAGCCGGCGTAGTTACGACTCCAATGAGCAGTTCTTC; CDR3 protein: CASRRSYDSNEQFF
V gene: TRBV29-1; J gene: TRBJ2-7; D gene: .; clone size: many; CDR3 DNA: TGCAGTTTCCGGGACGGGCCCTACGAGCAGTACTTC; CDR3 protein: CSFRDGPYEQYF
V gene: TRBV28; J gene: TRBJ1-2; D gene: .; clone size: .; CDR3 DNA: TGTGCCAGCAGTCTTATTTTGGATGGCTACACCTTC; CDR3 protein: CASSLILDGYTF
V gene: TRBV11-2; J gene: TRBJ2-7; D gene: .; clone size: few; CDR3 DNA: TGTGCCAGCAGGAATTATGTTGGTGACGAGCAGTACTTC; CDR3 protein: CASRNYVGDEQYF
V gene: TRBV20-1; J gene: TRBJ2-7; D gene: .; clone size: .; CDR3 DNA: TGCAGTGCTAGAGCCCAGGGGACCTACGAGCAGTACTTC; CDR3 protein: CSARAQGTYEQYF
V gene: TRBV3-1; J gene: TRBJ2-4; D gene: TRBD1; clone size: .; CDR3 DNA: TGTGCCAGCAGCCAAGACAGAACCCTACAGGGGCCACTAGCCAAAAACATTCAGTACTTC; CDR3 protein: CASSQDRTLQGPLAKNIQYF
V gene: TRBV12-3/TRBV12-4; J gene: TRBJ1-4; D gene: .; clone size: many; CDR3 DNA: TGTGCCAGCTCAGCTGGGTCGGATGAAAAACTGTTTTTT; CDR3 protein: CASSAGSDEKLFF
V gene: TRBV4-1; J gene: TRBJ2-1; D gene: .; clone size: .; CDR3 DNA: TGCGCCAGCAGCCAAGCGGGAACCAATGAGCAGTTCTTC; CDR3 protein: CASSQAGTNEQFF
V gene: TRBV6-1; J gene: TRBJ1-2; D gene: .; clone size: many; CDR3 DNA: TGTGCCAGCAGCGAAAGGTTGGGAGGGGACGCTAACTATGGCTACACCTTC; CDR3 protein: CASSERLGGDANYGYTF
V gene: TRBV18; J gene: TRBJ1-6; D gene: .; clone size: few; CDR3 DNA: TGTGCCAGCTCACCTTCACAAGTGGACAGACTCTCCAATTCACCCCTCCACTTT; CDR3 protein: CASSPSQVDRLSNSPLHF
V gene: TRBV11-2; J gene: TRBJ2-3; D gene: TRBD1; clone size: many; CDR3 DNA: TGTGCCAGCAGCTCTAGGGACAGGAACACAGATACGCAGTATTTT; CDR3 protein: CASSSRDRNTDTQYF
V gene: TRBV6-1; J gene: TRBJ2-1; D gene: .; clone size: .; CDR3 DNA: TGTGCCAGCAGTTTTTCTGTTGGGACCAGCGAGCAGTTCTTC; CDR3 protein: CASSFSVGTSEQFF
V gene: TRBV12-3/TRBV12-4; J gene: TRBJ2-5; D gene: TRBD1; clone size: few; CDR3 DNA: TGTGCCAGCAGCCATACAGGGGCAGAGTACTTC; CDR3 protein: CASSHTGAEYF
V gene: TRBV11-1; J gene: TRBJ2-3; D gene: TRBD2; clone size: many; CDR3 DNA: TGTGCCAGCAGCTTAGCGCGAGAGGGAGGGGTCACAGATACGCAGTATTTT; CDR3 protein: CASSLAREGGVTDTQYF
V gene: TRBV30; J gene: TRBJ2-5; D gene: .; clone size: many; CDR3 DNA: TGTGCCTGGAGTGTGAGAGAGACCCAGTACTTC; CDR3 protein: CAWSVRETQYF
V gene: TRBV9; J gene: TRBJ2-3; D gene: .; clone size: few; CDR3 DNA: TGTGCCAGCAGCGCTAGACAGGGACTAGATACGCAGTATTTT; CDR3 protein: CASSARQGLDTQYF
V gene: TRBV7-2; J gene: TRBJ1-2; D gene: .; clone size: few; CDR3 DNA: TGTGCCAGCAGCTTAGCAAGTACAGATCTAGGGGGCTACACCTTC; CDR3 protein: CASSLASTDLGGYTF
V gene: TRBV7-9; J gene: TRBJ2-1; D gene: .; clone size: many; CDR3 DNA: TGTGCCAGCAGCCAAGGTGATAGCTCCTACAATGAGCAGTTCTTC; CDR3 protein: CASSQGDSSYNEQFF
V gene: TRBV3-1; J gene: TRBJ1-1; D gene: .; clone size: .; CDR3 DNA: TGTGCCAGCAGCCAAGTCTCACTTCAACGAGCTTTCTTT; CDR3 protein: CASSQVSLQRAFF
V gene: TRBV28; J gene: TRBJ2-3; D gene: .; clone size: many; CDR3 DNA: TGTGCCAGCAGTTTATCATCCTCTCTCGGCACAGATACGCAGTATTTT; CDR3 protein: CASSLSSSLGTDTQYF
V gene: TRBV7-9; J gene: TRBJ2-1; D gene: .; clone size: many; CDR3 DNA: TGTGCCAGCAGCTTATTGGACCTTAGGGGAAATGAGCAGTTCTTC; CDR3 protein: CASSLLDLRGNEQFF
V gene: TRBV4-2; J gene: TRBJ1-1; D gene: .; clone size: few; CDR3 DNA: TGTGCCAGCAGCCACGCGACCGGCGGGGGCACTGAAGCTTTCTTT; CDR3 protein: CASSHATGGGTEAFF
V gene: TRBV20-1; J gene: TRBJ2-2; D gene: TRBD2; clone size: many; CDR3 DNA: TGCAGTGCTAGAAGTAGCGGGAGTAGCACCGGGGAGCTGTTTTTT; CDR3 protein: CSARSSGSSTGELFF
V gene: TRBV11-2; J gene: TRBJ2-7; D gene: .; clone size: many; CDR3 DNA: TGTGCCAGCAGCCACGACGATTTCGGGCAGTACTTC; CDR3 protein: CASSHDDFGQYF
V gene: TRBV5-1; J gene: TRBJ1-5; D gene: .; clone size: few; CDR3 DNA: TGCGCCAGCAGCTTAGGCGTCGAAAGCAATCAGCCCCAGCATTTT; CDR3 protein: CASSLGVESNQPQHF
V gene: TRBV28; J gene: TRBJ2-5; D gene: .; clone size: many; CDR3 DNA: TGTGCCAGCTTCGACACCACAGGGCGGGAGACCCAGTACTTC; CDR3 protein: CASFDTTGRETQYF
V gene: TRBV28; J gene: TRBJ2-7; D gene: TRBD1; clone size: many; CDR3 DNA: TGTGCCAGCAGTCCGCCGGGTGGGACAGGGGCCTACGAGCAGTACTTC; CDR3 protein: CASSPPGGTGAYEQYF
V gene: TRBV2; J gene: TRBJ2-3; D gene: .; clone size: few; CDR3 DNA: TGTGCCAGCTGCCCACGGAACACAGATACGCAGTATTTT; CDR3 protein: CASCPRNTDTQYF